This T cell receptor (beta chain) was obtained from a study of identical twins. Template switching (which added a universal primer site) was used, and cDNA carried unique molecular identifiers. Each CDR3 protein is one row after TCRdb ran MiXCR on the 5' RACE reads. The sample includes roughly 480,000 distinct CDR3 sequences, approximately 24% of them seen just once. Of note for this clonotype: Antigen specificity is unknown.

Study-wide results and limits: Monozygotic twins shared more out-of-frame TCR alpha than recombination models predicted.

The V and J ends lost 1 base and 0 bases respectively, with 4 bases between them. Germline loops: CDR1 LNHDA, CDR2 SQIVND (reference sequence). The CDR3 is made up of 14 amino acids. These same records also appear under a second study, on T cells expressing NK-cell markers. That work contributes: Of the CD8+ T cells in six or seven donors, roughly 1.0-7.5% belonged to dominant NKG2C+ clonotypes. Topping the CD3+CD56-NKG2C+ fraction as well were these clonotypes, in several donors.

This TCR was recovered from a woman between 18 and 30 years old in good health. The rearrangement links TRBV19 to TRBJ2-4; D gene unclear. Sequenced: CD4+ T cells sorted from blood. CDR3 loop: CASSIAIAKNIQYF. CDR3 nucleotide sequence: TGTGCCAGTAGTATAGCAATAGCCAAAAACATTCAGTACTTC.